This T cell receptor beta chain derives from a study of shared clonotypes between healthy human individuals. Study observations and caveats: Non-shared clonotypes had lower generation probabilities than clonotypes shared by all four sorted-subset donors. The expectation was that sequencing depth would affect clonotype sharing among donors. Sampling included only blood; tissue repertoires likely differ.

CD45RO-negative, CCR7-selected cells formed the naive CD8 fraction, which excluded terminally differentiated effector memory CD45RA+ cells. All the donors were Caucasian adults who lived in Nashville, Tennessee. In this sample, this clone turned up a few times. Its antigen is unidentified. The assay was immunoSEQ multiplex PCR, and TCRdb's table has in-frame clones only and misses some. The sample lists around 610,000 clones, roughly 95% occurring once. The CDR3 is 12 amino acids. V was pared by 3 bases and J by 5 bases, with 10 bases between. From germline, CDR1 is SQVTM and CDR2 ANQGSEA. This clonotype was sampled from a young woman in good health. The sample was naive CD8+ T cells sorted from blood. This chain joins TRBV29-1 and TRBJ1-1, with D possibly being TRBD1 (5 bases). CDR3 DNA: TGCAGCGTTGAGGGGGGGATGACTGAAGCTTTCTTT. Translation gives CSVEGGMTEAFF.